This T cell receptor (beta chain) was observed in a study of cytomegalovirus exposure and HLA in healthy donors (dated by TCRdb to the late 2010s). At the level of the whole study: In an earlier analysis of around 540 of the donors, about 260 Gb of sequence data and roughly 100 million unique TCR beta sequences from about 179 million T cells were reported. Roughly 300 gigabases of sequencing data and approximately 91 million unique TCR sequences made up an early release that covered approximately 700 HLA-typed donors. The genetic ancestry cluster associated with self-reported Caucasian donors included roughly four fifths of the roughly 400 genotyped donors. The study aimed to test whether cataloging public T cell receptors could reveal signatures of past pathogen exposure. The T cell repertoires of 700 or so subjects were profiled by immunosequencing and related to cytomegalovirus serostatus. In addition to the first cohort of several hundred subjects, a separate validation cohort of 130 or so different subjects was used. The study combined high-throughput TCR immunosequencing, statistical association of individual TCRs with disease status, and machine learning to predict cytomegalovirus infection status. To study patterns of TCR occurrence, a later analysis re-analyzed previously published TCR beta repertoires from around 700 donors and added high-resolution HLA genotyping. Rather than drawing on any new phenotypic data, the later analysis identified candidate immune exposures from TCR beta sequences and the way those sequences occurred across donors. In an earlier analysis of about 590 of the donors, high-throughput TCR beta sequencing was used to judge whether each TCR beta V gene segment behaved as functional or pseudogenic. Donor age, sex, ethnicity and CMV serostatus were compiled together with the repertoire data. In a later genetic analysis, genome-wide SNP genotypes for about three fifths of the roughly 670 donors were used, and that subset was treated as a discovery cohort. All discovery cohort repertoires had been generated using a single sequencing platform. Class I and class II HLA loci were covered by the typing at four-digit resolution. The number of typed donors differed by locus: 629-630 for A, B, C, DRB1 and DQB1; about 520 for DQA1; 606 for DPA1; and roughly 450 for DPB1. Because of strong linkage in the cohort, four or five DR-DQ haplotypes were treated as single units for association and clustering. Among about 390 genotyped donors of the cohort, an average of around 240,000 unique TCR beta nucleotide sequences were sequenced per donor, approximately 20% of them non-productive. Overall study results and their limits: Immune exposure information for the cohort was limited to CMV serostatus. According to the authors, the approach could potentially be generalized to other disease states and immunological phenotypes. In a later analysis, HLA-associated TCR beta chains were found to be more clonally expanded and to have lower generation probabilities than equally common non-associated chains. In a later analysis, several top co-occurrence clusters were reported to appear linked to parvovirus B19, influenza, CMV and Epstein-Barr virus. The earlier analysis of some 560 of the donors excluded over 15 rarely observed V segments, including chromosome 9 orphons, because counts were too low. A further reported finding was that TCR beta sequences accurately predicted the HLA-A and HLA-B alleles for most subjects in the first cohort. In both the original and validation cohorts, the classifier was reported to diagnose cytomegalovirus status with high specificity and sensitivity. Specific HLA alleles were associated with around 18,000 TCR beta sequences at a false discovery rate of 0.05 in a later analysis. Roughly uniform sequencing depth across donors was assumed in presence/absence analyses, although this assumption may not hold. Only TCR beta chains were sequenced in this cohort, and the absence of alpha or paired-chain data limited detectable features. Correlated functional status among segregating V segments might reflect linkage disequilibrium, but an unknown experimental factor could not be ruled out. The study gave a list of some 150 TCR beta chains associated with cytomegalovirus. According to a later analysis, most CMV-associated TCR beta chains appeared to be HLA-restricted, and the HLA associations seemed to be driven largely by CMV exposure. In a later genetic analysis, a missense DCLRE1C variant was associated with V-gene and J-gene trimming of TCR beta chains, and the association was replicated in an independent cohort. Strong co-occurrence of HLA alleles, especially DR and DQ, made assigning TCR associations to individual alleles difficult. A later analysis found that TCR association rates varied across HLA loci, with DRB1 alleles showing the most associated TCRs and HLA-C alleles the fewest. Some IMGT-functional V segments, including TRBV6-2 and TRBV6-3, could not be distinguished by the 87-base-pair reads and were therefore excluded. Because HLA typing was unavailable for some donors at each locus, only the typed subset was used in association tests. According to a later genetic analysis, donors in an Asian-associated ancestry cluster had fewer N-insertions in productive TCRs than the roughly 700-donor mean. Across donors, most TCR sequences were observed very rarely, whereas some public TCRs were present in many individuals. A few of the identified cytomegalovirus-associated TCR beta chains were confirmed in vitro to be specific for cytomegalovirus antigens. An earlier analysis of several hundred of the donors showed that most TCR beta V segments appeared in productive rearrangements either about 87% or about 30% of the time, which broadly matched IMGT annotations. A cluster of highly shared sequence variants was judged likely to be a technical artifact of the sequencing pipeline.

The library was built by means of the immunoSEQ multiplex PCR assay. A mixture of 60 forward primers for TCR Vbeta segments and 13 reverse primers for TCR Jbeta segments was used in the multiplex PCR. A multiplex PCR assay on genomic DNA amplified the CDR3 region of rearranged TCR beta genes. The amplified TCR beta libraries were sequenced on the Illumina HiSeq System as 87-base-pair reads. Per the original workflow: A later analysis counted about 76 million unique TCR beta chains across the 550 to 700 repertoires, and around 12 million of these chains were shared by at least two donors. A nearest-neighbor algorithm error-corrected the raw reads and collapsed the reads into unique sequences, merging closely related sequences to remove PCR and sequencing errors. CDR3 sequences were aligned to IMGT reference sequences to assign V, D and J gene segments. Each retained sequence needed at least a six-nucleotide match to both a V gene segment and a J gene segment. A rearrangement was called productive if the CDR3 had no stop codons and remained in frame with V and J, and every other rearrangement was called non-productive. CDR3 was defined according to IMGT convention as the region running from the second conserved V-encoded cysteine to the conserved J-encoded phenylalanine. In an earlier analysis of roughly 610 of the donors, sequences lacking an unambiguous match to a single V gene segment were excluded. An earlier analysis of about 600 of the donors called V segments functional above 56.7% productive rearrangements and segregating when the between-donor standard deviation exceeded 5%. A statistical classification framework was developed to diagnose cytomegalovirus status using the catalog of TCR beta chain sequences. In a later analysis, V and J genes were assigned by comparing TCR nucleotide sequences against IMGT/GENE-DB human TR gene sequences. The TCRdist pipeline was used in a later analysis to assign CDR3 sequences and most-parsimonious VDJ recombination scenarios. In a later analysis, each TCR beta chain was defined by its CDR3 amino acid sequence together with its V-gene family, and reads without a unique V-gene family were excluded. As a way to deal with suspected cross-contamination and a sequencing artifact, a later analysis dropped 450 to 600 nucleotide sequences that were highly shared and had low generation probability. In a later analysis, a clonal expansion index was calculated for each public chain from normalized within-repertoire ranks of inferred template counts. In a later analysis, generation probabilities were computed with a VDJ recombination model fitted to out-of-frame rearrangements, and the resulting probabilities were checked against IGoR. A later analysis scored TCR-TCR, TCR-HLA and TCR-CMV co-occurrence with hypergeometric tests, applying a repertoire-size bias correction to TCR pairs. False discovery rates were estimated in a later analysis by permuting HLA or CMV assignments 20 times. In a later analysis, co-occurring TCRs were grouped with DBSCAN, and TCRdist sequence similarity was added when clustering was performed within HLA-allele-positive subsets. Repertoires with fewer than 30,000 or more than 120,000 public chains were left out of co-occurrence clustering, as were five repertoires with anomalous nucleotide sharing. Entries here come from immuneACCESS through TCRdb and include only in-frame sequences with V and J called. Some clones fail to appear in such tables; in the studies checked, an unresolved V gene covers under half of the shortfall, and the cause of the remainder is unknown. V, J and clone size were drawn from that table, and D and trimming were deduced from the DNA. This sample lists about 220,000 clones; about 75% were detected once. The biggest ten clones account for around 1.9% of the sample.

V gives up 0 bases and J gives up 6 bases, and the segment between their germline ends measures 15 bases. According to the germline V gene (reference sequence), CDR1 reads LNHNV and CDR2 reads YYDKDF. Including cysteine and phenylalanine, the CDR3 has 16 amino acids. Just the 48-base CDR3 DNA is kept, in frame starting at base 1. Remarks on this clone: Which antigen it targets is not known. There are no base qualities to consult, and no much larger clone falls within one base.

The cohort was made up of approximately 670 healthy bone marrow donors. At the time of sampling, every cohort member was nominally healthy, though immune exposures that went unrecorded were likely present. The donor was CMV seronegative and was included in the group of several hundred seronegative cohort members. A peripheral blood sample was collected from each donor, and TCR beta sequencing was performed on peripheral blood mononuclear cells. The Qiagen DNeasy Blood Extraction Kit was used to extract genomic DNA from the blood cell samples. The receptor chain draws on TRBV15 and TRBJ2-1; the D segment could be TRBD2, given 6 matching bases. Material for sequencing was PBMCs. This TCR derives from a male donor in good health and CMV-seronegative. The DNA is TGTGCCACCAGCAGAGAGCTGGCGAGGGGAGGCAATGAGCAGTTCTTC. Its translation reads: CATSRELARGGNEQFF.